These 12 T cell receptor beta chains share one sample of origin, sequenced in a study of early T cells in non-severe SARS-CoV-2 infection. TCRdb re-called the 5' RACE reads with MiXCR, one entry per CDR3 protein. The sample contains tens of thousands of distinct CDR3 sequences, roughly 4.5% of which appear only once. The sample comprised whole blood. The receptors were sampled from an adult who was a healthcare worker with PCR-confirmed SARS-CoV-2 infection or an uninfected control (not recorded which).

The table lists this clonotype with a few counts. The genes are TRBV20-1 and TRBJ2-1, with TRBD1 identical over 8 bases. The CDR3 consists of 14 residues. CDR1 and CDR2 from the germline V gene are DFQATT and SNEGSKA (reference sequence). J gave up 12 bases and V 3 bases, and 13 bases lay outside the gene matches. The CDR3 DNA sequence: TGCAGTGCTAGGGGACAGGCCGTAGAAAACGTGCAGTTCTTC. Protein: CSARGQAVENVQFF.

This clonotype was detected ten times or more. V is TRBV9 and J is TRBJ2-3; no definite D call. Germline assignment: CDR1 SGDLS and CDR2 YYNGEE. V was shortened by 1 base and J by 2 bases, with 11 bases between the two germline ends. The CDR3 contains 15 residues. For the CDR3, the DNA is TGTGCCAGCAGCGTAAGGCCATCCCCCACAGATACGCAGTATTTT. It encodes CASSVRPSPTDTQYF. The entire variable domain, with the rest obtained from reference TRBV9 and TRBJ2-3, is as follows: DSGVTQTPKHLITATGQRVTLRCSPRSGDLSVYWYQQSLDQGLQFLIQYYNGEERAKGNILERFSAQQFPDLHSELNLSSLELGDSALYFCASSVRPSPTDTQYFGPGTRLTVL.

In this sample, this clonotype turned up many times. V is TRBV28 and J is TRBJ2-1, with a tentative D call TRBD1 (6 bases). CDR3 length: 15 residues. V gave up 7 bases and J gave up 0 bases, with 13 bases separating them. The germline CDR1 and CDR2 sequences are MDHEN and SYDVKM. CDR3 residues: CASKLQGSSYNEQFF. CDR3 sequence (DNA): TGTGCCAGCAAACTGCAGGGGAGCTCCTACAATGAGCAGTTCTTC.

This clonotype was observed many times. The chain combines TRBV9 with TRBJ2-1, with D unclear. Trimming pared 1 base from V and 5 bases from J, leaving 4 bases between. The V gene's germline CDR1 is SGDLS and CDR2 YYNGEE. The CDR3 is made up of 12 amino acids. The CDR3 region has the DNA TGTGCCAGCAGCGTATCGAACAATGAGCAGTTCTTC. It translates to CASSVSNNEQFF.

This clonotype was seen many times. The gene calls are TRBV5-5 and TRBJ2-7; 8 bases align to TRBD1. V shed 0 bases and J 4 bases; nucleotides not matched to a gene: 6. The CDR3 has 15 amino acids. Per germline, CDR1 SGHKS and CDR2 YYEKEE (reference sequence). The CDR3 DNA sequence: TGTGCCAGCAGCTTGGATGCAGGGGGCTCTTACGAGCAGTACTTC. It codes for CASSLDAGGSYEQYF. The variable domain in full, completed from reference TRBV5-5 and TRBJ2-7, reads DAGVTQSPTHLIKTRGQQVTLRCSPISGHKSVSWYQQVLGQGPQFIFQYYEKEERGRGNFPDRFSARQFPNYSSELNVNALLLGDSALYLCASSLDAGGSYEQYFGPGTRLTVT.

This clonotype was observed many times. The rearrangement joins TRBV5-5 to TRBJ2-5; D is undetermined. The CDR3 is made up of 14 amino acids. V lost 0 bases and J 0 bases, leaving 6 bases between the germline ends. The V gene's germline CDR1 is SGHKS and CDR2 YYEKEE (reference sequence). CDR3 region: CASSLEGNQETQYF. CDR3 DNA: TGTGCCAGCAGCTTGGAAGGGAACCAAGAGACCCAGTACTTC.

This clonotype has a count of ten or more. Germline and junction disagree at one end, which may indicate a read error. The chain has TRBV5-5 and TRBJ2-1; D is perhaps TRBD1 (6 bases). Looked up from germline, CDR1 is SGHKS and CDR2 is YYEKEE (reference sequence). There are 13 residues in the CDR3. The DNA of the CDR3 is TGTGCCAGCAGCTTGTTGGGGGCCTTATTCCCCCCCTTC. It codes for CASSLLGALFPPF.

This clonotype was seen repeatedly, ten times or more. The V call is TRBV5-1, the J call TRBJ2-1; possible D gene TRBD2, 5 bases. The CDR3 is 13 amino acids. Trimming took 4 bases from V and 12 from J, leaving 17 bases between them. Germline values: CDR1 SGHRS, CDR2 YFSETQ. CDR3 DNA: TGCGCCAGCAGCGTGGAGAGCGGCAATCGGCAGTTCTTC. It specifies CASSVESGNRQFF.

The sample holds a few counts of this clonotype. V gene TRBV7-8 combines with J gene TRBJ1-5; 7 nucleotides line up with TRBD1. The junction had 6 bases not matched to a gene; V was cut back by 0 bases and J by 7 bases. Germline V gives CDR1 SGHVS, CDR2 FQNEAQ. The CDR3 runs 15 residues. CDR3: CASSLAGTDGQPQHF. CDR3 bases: TGTGCCAGCAGCTTAGCTGGGACAGATGGCCAGCCCCAGCATTTT.

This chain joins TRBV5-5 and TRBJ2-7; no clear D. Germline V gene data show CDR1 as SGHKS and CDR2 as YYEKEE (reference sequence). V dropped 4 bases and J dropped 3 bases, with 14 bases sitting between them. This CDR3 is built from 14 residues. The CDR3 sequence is CASSLGGVGYEQYF. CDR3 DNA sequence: TGTGCCAGCAGCCTCGGTGGGGTAGGCTACGAGCAGTACTTC.

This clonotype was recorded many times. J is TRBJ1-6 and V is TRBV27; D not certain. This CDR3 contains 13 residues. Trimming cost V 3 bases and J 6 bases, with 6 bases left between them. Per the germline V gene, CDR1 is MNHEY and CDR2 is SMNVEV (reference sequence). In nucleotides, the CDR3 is TGTGCCAGCAGTTTGTGGGGTAATTCACCCCTCCACTTT. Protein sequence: CASSLWGNSPLHF.

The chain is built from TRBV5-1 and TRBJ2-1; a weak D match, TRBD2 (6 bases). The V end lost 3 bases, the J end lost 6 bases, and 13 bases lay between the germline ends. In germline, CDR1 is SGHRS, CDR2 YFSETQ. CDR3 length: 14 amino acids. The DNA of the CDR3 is TGCGCCAGCAGCTGGCGAGGGACTTCCAATGAGCAGTTCTTC. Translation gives CASSWRGTSNEQFF.